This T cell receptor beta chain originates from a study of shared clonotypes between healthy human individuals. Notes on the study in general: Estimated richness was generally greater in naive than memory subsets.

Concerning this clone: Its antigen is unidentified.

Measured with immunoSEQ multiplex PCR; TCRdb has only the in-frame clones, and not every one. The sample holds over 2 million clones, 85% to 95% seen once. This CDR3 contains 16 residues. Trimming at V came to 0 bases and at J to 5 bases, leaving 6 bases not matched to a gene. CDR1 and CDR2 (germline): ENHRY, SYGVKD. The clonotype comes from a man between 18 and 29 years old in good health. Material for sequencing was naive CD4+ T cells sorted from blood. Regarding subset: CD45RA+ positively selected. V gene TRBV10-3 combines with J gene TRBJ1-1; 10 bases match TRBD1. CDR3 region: CAISESMTGGGTEAFF. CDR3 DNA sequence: TGTGCCATCAGTGAGTCCATGACAGGGGGCGGAACTGAAGCTTTCTTT.